These T cell receptor beta chains were read from a single sample in a study of blood T cell repertoires in COVID-19. Assay used: immunoSEQ multiplex PCR; TCRdb lists only in-frame clones, some missing. Of about 99,000 clones listed, around 84% are singletons. Material: peripheral blood. These receptors originate from an older man with active or convalescent COVID-19. CDR3s include the opening cysteine and the closing phenylalanine or tryptophan. The D gene is left open where the match is weak. The size field is filled for only some rows; it gives once, few, many or a size class.

d_call: TRBD1
v_call: TRBV14
clone_size: NA
j_call: TRBJ2-7
cdr3_nt: TGTGCCAGCAGCAACAACCCGGGACAGGCGACTACGGGGCAGTACTTC
cdr3_aa: CASSNNPGQATTGQYF

d_call: NA
v_call: TRBV5-1
clone_size: NA
j_call: TRBJ1-2
cdr3_nt: TGCGCCAGCAGCTCAATTGCGAACTATGGCTACACCTTC
cdr3_aa: CASSSIANYGYTF

d_call: TRBD1
v_call: TRBV5-4
clone_size: NA
j_call: TRBJ2-1
cdr3_nt: TGTGCCAGCAGCTCCACGACAGGGTCCTACAATGAGCAGTTCTTC
cdr3_aa: CASSSTTGSYNEQFF

d_call: TRBD1
v_call: TRBV10-2
clone_size: NA
j_call: TRBJ2-2
cdr3_nt: TGCGCCAGCAGCAACGACAGGGCCCCGACGAACACCGGGGAGCTGTTTTTT
cdr3_aa: CASSNDRAPTNTGELFF

d_call: NA
v_call: TRBV28
clone_size: NA
j_call: TRBJ2-7
cdr3_nt: TGTGCCAGCAGACCCCCGGGGGTAACCTACGAGCAGTACTTC
cdr3_aa: CASRPPGVTYEQYF

d_call: TRBD1
v_call: TRBV10-3
clone_size: NA
j_call: TRBJ1-2
cdr3_nt: TGTGCCGCACAGGGGGCTGACTATGGCTACACCTTC
cdr3_aa: CAAQGADYGYTF

d_call: NA
v_call: TRBV30
clone_size: NA
j_call: TRBJ2-3
cdr3_nt: TGTGCCTGGAGTGCGAATAGCGGTAGCACAGATACGCAGTATTTT
cdr3_aa: CAWSANSGSTDTQYF

d_call: NA
v_call: TRBV12-3/TRBV12-4
clone_size: NA
j_call: TRBJ2-7
cdr3_nt: TGTGCCAGCAGTTTAAAAGGGGTCGAGCAGTACTTC
cdr3_aa: CASSLKGVEQYF

d_call: TRBD2
v_call: TRBV5-1
clone_size: once
j_call: TRBJ2-2
cdr3_nt: TGCGCCAGCAGCTTGGGACTAGCGGGGGGTTCGAACACCGGGGAGCTGTTTTTT
cdr3_aa: CASSLGLAGGSNTGELFF

d_call: NA
v_call: TRBV20-1
clone_size: NA
j_call: TRBJ2-7
cdr3_nt: TGCAGTGCTGAGACAGCCTACGAGCAGTACTTC
cdr3_aa: CSAETAYEQYF

d_call: TRBD1
v_call: TRBV29-1
clone_size: NA
j_call: TRBJ1-2
cdr3_nt: TGCAGCGTTGAATCTCGGACAGGCTATGGCTACACCTTC
cdr3_aa: CSVESRTGYGYTF

d_call: NA
v_call: TRBV5-6
clone_size: NA
j_call: TRBJ2-1
cdr3_nt: TGTGCCAGCAGCCATCTTAGCGATGAGCAGTTCTTC
cdr3_aa: CASSHLSDEQFF

d_call: NA
v_call: TRBV6-5
clone_size: NA
j_call: TRBJ2-7
cdr3_nt: TGTGCCAGCAGTTACTCGTGGCGGGGAACCTACGAGCAGTACTTC
cdr3_aa: CASSYSWRGTYEQYF

d_call: TRBD2
v_call: TRBV25-1
clone_size: NA
j_call: TRBJ2-1
cdr3_nt: TGTGCCAGCAGTGGGCTAGCGGGGGGGCGGAATGAGCAGTTCTTC
cdr3_aa: CASSGLAGGRNEQFF

d_call: TRBD2
v_call: TRBV19
clone_size: NA
j_call: TRBJ2-2
cdr3_nt: TGTGCCAGTACCGGGCTAGCGGGGGACACCGGGGAGCTGTTTTTT
cdr3_aa: CASTGLAGDTGELFF

d_call: NA
v_call: TRBV6-1
clone_size: NA
j_call: TRBJ2-7
cdr3_nt: TGTGCCAGCAGTGAAAACAGGGCCTACGAGCAGTACTTC
cdr3_aa: CASSENRAYEQYF

d_call: NA
v_call: TRBV9
clone_size: NA
j_call: TRBJ2-2
cdr3_nt: TGTGCCAGCAGCGCTTCCCTACGACAGCACACCGGGGAGCTGTTTTTT
cdr3_aa: CASSASLRQHTGELFF

d_call: NA
v_call: TRBV7-9
clone_size: NA
j_call: TRBJ1-6
cdr3_nt: TGTGCCAGCAGCTTAGTACAGGGAGAATATTCACCCCTCCACTTT
cdr3_aa: CASSLVQGEYSPLHF

d_call: NA
v_call: TRBV9
clone_size: NA
j_call: TRBJ2-6
cdr3_nt: TGTGCCAGCAGCGGAGGATTCTCTGGGGCCAACGTCCTGACTTTC
cdr3_aa: CASSGGFSGANVLTF

d_call: NA
v_call: TRBV7-2
clone_size: NA
j_call: TRBJ1-2
cdr3_nt: TGTGCCAGCAGTAAAGGACAGACCAGCTATGGCTACACCTTC
cdr3_aa: CASSKGQTSYGYTF

d_call: NA
v_call: TRBV6-5
clone_size: NA
j_call: TRBJ1-5
cdr3_nt: TGTGCCAGCAGAACAACAGGGTATAGCAATCAGCCCCAGCATTTT
cdr3_aa: CASRTTGYSNQPQHF

d_call: TRBD1
v_call: TRBV5-4
clone_size: NA
j_call: TRBJ1-1
cdr3_nt: TGTGCCAGCAGATTACCCGGGACAGCGAACACTGAAGCTTTCTTT
cdr3_aa: CASRLPGTANTEAFF

d_call: TRBD1
v_call: TRBV5-1
clone_size: once
j_call: TRBJ1-2
cdr3_nt: TGCGCCAGCAGCGTGGGACAGGGGAGTGGCTACACCTTC
cdr3_aa: CASSVGQGSGYTF

d_call: NA
v_call: TRBV9
clone_size: NA
j_call: TRBJ2-2
cdr3_nt: TGTGCCAGCAGCCTCCTCCGGAACACCGGGGAGCTGTTTTTT
cdr3_aa: CASSLLRNTGELFF

d_call: NA
v_call: TRBV6-5
clone_size: NA
j_call: TRBJ1-6
cdr3_nt: TGTGCCAGCGAACAGGGAATCTCGAATTCACCCCTCCACTTT
cdr3_aa: CASEQGISNSPLHF

d_call: NA
v_call: TRBV19
clone_size: NA
j_call: TRBJ1-3
cdr3_nt: TGTGCCAGCGAAACGACGGGTACCAACTCTGGAAACACCATATATTTT
cdr3_aa: CASETTGTNSGNTIYF

d_call: TRBD1
v_call: TRBV6-6
clone_size: NA
j_call: TRBJ1-5
cdr3_nt: TGTGCCAGCAGCCCCGCGATCGGACAGGATAATCAGCCCCAGCATTTT
cdr3_aa: CASSPAIGQDNQPQHF

d_call: TRBD1
v_call: TRBV18
clone_size: once
j_call: TRBJ1-2
cdr3_nt: TGTGCCAGCTCACCATACTCAGGGGGCGAGTATGGCTACACCTTC
cdr3_aa: CASSPYSGGEYGYTF

d_call: TRBD1
v_call: TRBV6-1
clone_size: NA
j_call: TRBJ2-1
cdr3_nt: TGTGCCAGCAGTGAAACACCGGGACAGAGCTACAATGAGCAGTTCTTC
cdr3_aa: CASSETPGQSYNEQFF

d_call: TRBD1
v_call: TRBV9
clone_size: NA
j_call: TRBJ2-1
cdr3_nt: TGTGCCAGCAGCGTAGGACAGGGGTCCTACTACAATGAGCAGTTCTTC
cdr3_aa: CASSVGQGSYYNEQFF

d_call: NA
v_call: TRBV7-2
clone_size: NA
j_call: TRBJ1-2
cdr3_nt: TGTGCCAGCAGCATCGAGCTGGAGGACTATGGCTACACCTTC
cdr3_aa: CASSIELEDYGYTF